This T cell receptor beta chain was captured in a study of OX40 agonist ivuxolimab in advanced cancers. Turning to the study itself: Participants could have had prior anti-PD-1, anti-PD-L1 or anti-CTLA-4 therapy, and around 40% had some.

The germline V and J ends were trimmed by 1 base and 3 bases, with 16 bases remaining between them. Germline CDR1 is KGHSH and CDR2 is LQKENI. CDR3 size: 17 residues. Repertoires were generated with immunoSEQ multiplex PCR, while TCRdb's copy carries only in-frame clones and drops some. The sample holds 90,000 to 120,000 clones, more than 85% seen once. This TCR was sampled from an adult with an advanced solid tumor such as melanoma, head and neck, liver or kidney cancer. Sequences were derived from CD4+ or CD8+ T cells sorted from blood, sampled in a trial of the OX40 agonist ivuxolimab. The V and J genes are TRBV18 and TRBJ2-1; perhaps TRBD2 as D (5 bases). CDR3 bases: TGTGCCAGCTCACCACTACTAGTAGGGCCGAGCTACAATGAGCAGTTCTTC. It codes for CASSPLLVGPSYNEQFF. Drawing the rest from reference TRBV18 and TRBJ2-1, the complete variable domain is NAGVMQNPRHLVRRRGQEARLRCSPMKGHSHVYWYRQLPEEGLKFMVYLQKENIIDESGMPKERFSAEFPKEGPSILRIQQVVRGDSAAYFCASSPLLVGPSYNEQFFGPGTRLTVL.